The 10 T cell receptor beta chains given below trace back to one sample, sequenced in a study of technical replicates of blood from several donors. The data were produced by immunoSEQ multiplex PCR, yet TCRdb's version contains in-frame clones alone and is incomplete. In the table there are around 57,000 clones, 97% of which are singletons. The sequenced sample consisted of T cells isolated from PBMCs. The receptors come from a human donor in good health.

This clone was observed once. The CDR3 region has the DNA TGTGCCAGCAGCTTAACGTCGGGCGGGGGGTCGGCCGCTGAGCAGTTCTTC. This sequence encodes CASSLTSGGGSAAEQFF. The chain uses TRBV7-3 and TRBJ2-1; 8 bases align to TRBD2. J gave up 9 bases and V 0 bases, and 13 bases lay outside the gene matches. This CDR3 is built from 17 residues. Germline V gene data show CDR1 as SGHTA and CDR2 as FQGTGA. Combining the CDR3 with reference TRBV7-3 and TRBJ2-1 gives the whole variable domain GAGVSQTPSNKVTEKGKYVELRCDPISGHTALYWYRQSLGQGPEFLIYFQGTGAADDSGLPNDRFFAVRPEGSVSTLKIQRTERGDSAVYLCASSLTSGGGSAAEQFFGPGTRLTVL.

The V call is TRBV5-4, the J call TRBJ1-4; D is possibly TRBD1 (6 bases). CDR1 is SGHNT, CDR2 YYREEE, per germline (reference sequence). V lost 0 bases and J lost 4, with 16 bases in between. CDR3 length: 17 amino acids. The CDR3 DNA is TGTGCCAGCAGCTTGGAACCCCACAGGGCCGGTAATGAAAAACTGTTTTTT. Translating gives CASSLEPHRAGNEKLFF.

The V call is TRBV27, the J call TRBJ2-1, with 7 bases fitting TRBD2. The CDR3 length is 15 residues. With 0 bases clipped from V and 10 bases from J, the junction kept 9 bases outside the gene matches. The germline V gene has CDR1 MNHEY and CDR2 SMNVEV (reference sequence). CDR3 residues: CASSLSYSGINEQFF. In nucleotides, the CDR3 is TGTGCCAGCAGTTTATCGTACAGCGGGATCAACGAGCAGTTCTTC.

The V gene is TRBV18, the J gene TRBJ2-7, with 10 bases that match TRBD1. CDR3 length: 14 amino acids. With V trimmed by 7 bases and J by 5 bases, 8 bases remained unmatched. The germline gives CDR1 KGHSH, CDR2 LQKENI. In nucleotides, the CDR3 is TGTGCCAGCTTACCTACCGGGACAGGGGACGAGCAGTACTTC. The encoded protein is CASLPTGTGDEQYF.

This clone is a singleton in its sample. The rearrangement uses TRBV11-2 and TRBJ2-3; D might be TRBD2 (6 bases). Germline-derived CDR1 and CDR2 are SGHAT and FQNNGV. The CDR3 length is 13 residues. The V end was cut by 9 bases, the J end by 2 bases, with 12 bases between. The CDR3 sequence is CASTGRFTDTQYF. In DNA form, the CDR3 reads TGTGCCAGTACCGGGAGATTCACAGATACGCAGTATTTT.

The rearrangement uses TRBV20-1 and TRBJ2-1; tentative D call: TRBD1 (5 bases). CDR1 and CDR2 (germline): DFQATT, SNEGSKA (reference sequence). Trimming left V 6 bases short and J 6 bases short, with 9 bases between. There are 11 residues in the CDR3. The CDR3 protein is CSAGHFNEQFF. The CDR3 DNA reads TGCAGTGCCGGACATTTCAATGAGCAGTTCTTC.

The chain uses TRBV4-1 and TRBJ1-6; D is unclear. Germline V lookup: CDR1 MGHRA, CDR2 YSYEKL. The CDR3 contains 11 residues. Trimming took 3 bases from V and 14 from J, leaving 8 bases between them. The CDR3 loop reads CASSQGRTLHF. DNA for the CDR3: TGCGCCAGCAGCCAGGGGAGAACCCTCCACTTT.

This chain joins TRBV6-6 and TRBJ1-2; TRBD1 matches at 7 bases. Germline lookup yields CDR1 MNHNY and CDR2 SVGAGI (reference sequence). The CDR3 has 14 residues. Trimming cost V 7 bases and J 8 bases; bases outside gene matches: 13. CDR3 bases: TGTGCCAGCACCTATAAAGGGGGCGTCTGGGGCTACACCTTC. Translating gives CASTYKGGVWGYTF.

The chain joins TRBV18 to TRBJ1-1; the D is unclear. CDR3 length equals 14 residues. CDR1 is KGHSH and CDR2 is LQKENI in the germline V gene. V lost 3 bases and J 0 bases, leaving 8 bases between the germline ends. This CDR3 is CASSPVNMNTEAFF. The CDR3 DNA reads as TGTGCCAGCTCACCGGTTAACATGAACACTGAAGCTTTCTTT.

This chain joins TRBV9 and TRBJ2-1; 8 nucleotides line up with TRBD1. V lost 0 bases to trimming and J lost 2 bases; unmatched junction nucleotides: 7. The germline V gene encodes CDR1 SGDLS and CDR2 YYNGEE. The CDR3 contains 17 residues. The chain's CDR3 is CASSVGHGQGPYNEQFF. The CDR3 DNA reads TGTGCCAGCAGCGTAGGGCACGGACAGGGCCCCTACAATGAGCAGTTCTTC.